This is a list of T cell receptor beta chains from one sample in a study of blood T cell repertoires in COVID-19. Repertoires were generated with immunoSEQ multiplex PCR, while TCRdb's copy carries only in-frame clones and drops some. The data contain nearly 300,000 clones, more than 70% of them singletons. Sequences were obtained from peripheral blood. The origin of the receptors is a woman younger than 45 who had recovered from COVID-19. Both conserved end residues are part of each CDR3.

v_gene	j_gene	CDR3aa
TRBV30	TRBJ1-1	CAWSGVSMNTEAFF
TRBV7-2	TRBJ2-1	CASSFRLVNYNEQFF
TRBV10-3	TRBJ2-1	CAISESQAGSSYNEQFF
TRBV5-3	TRBJ2-7	CARSGPGLPSYEQYF
TRBV6-2/TRBV6-3	TRBJ1-1	CASSYHQEAFF
TRBV9	TRBJ1-4	CASSVADRNNEKLFF
TRBV9	TRBJ2-6	CASSVAMGQGVTGANVLTF
TRBV30	TRBJ1-6	CAWKLGTGKISPLHF
TRBV2	TRBJ2-3	CASSDSGAGRQYF
TRBV12-3/TRBV12-4	TRBJ2-1	CASSHRLNEQFF
TRBV5-6	TRBJ2-7	CASSLAGVSYEQYF
TRBV5-1	TRBJ2-1	CASSLASGTYNEQFF
TRBV28	TRBJ1-6	CASSLRAGESPLHF
TRBV27	TRBJ1-2	CASSSTGRRYTF
TRBV20-1	TRBJ2-7	CSASYPAATYEQYF
TRBV27	TRBJ2-1	CASSWMTGSSSYNEQFF
TRBV7-2	TRBJ2-5	CASSLASGGEKTQYF
TRBV5-1	TRBJ2-7	CASSRGTFPYEQYF
TRBV19	TRBJ1-4	CASSLRHTTNEKLFF
TRBV15	TRBJ2-3	CATSRGGTGMDTQYF
TRBV5-1	TRBJ1-2	CASSQQARSDGYTF
TRBV12-3/TRBV12-4	TRBJ2-1	CASSSNRQGEQFF
TRBV29-1	TRBJ2-3	CSEQGTDTQYF
TRBV28	TRBJ1-5	CASRGVFSNQPQHF
TRBV7-2	TRBJ2-7	CASSSLYRDRGNYEQYF
TRBV12-3/TRBV12-4	TRBJ1-6	CASSFAGFSPLHF
TRBV30	TRBJ1-4	CAWTGGGEKLFF
TRBV7-2	TRBJ1-5	CASSPQNNQPQHF
TRBV5-5	TRBJ1-1	CASSLIRGWMNTEAFF
TRBV11-3	TRBJ2-2	CASSLHHRGNTGELFF
TRBV28	TRBJ2-7	CASSPLLAGAYEQYF
TRBV6-5	TRBJ1-4	CASSLLPRGAEKLFF
TRBV27	TRBJ2-2	CASSFARGGTNTGELFF
TRBV14	TRBJ2-5	CASSLAGTQYF
TRBV2	TRBJ2-1	CASSASQGEQFF
TRBV4-1	TRBJ2-2	CASSRQGTGELFF
TRBV27	TRBJ1-2	CASRRKPTGTPFLRYTF
TRBV6-5	TRBJ1-2	CASSLAGDYGYTF
TRBV19	TRBJ1-1	CASQWANTEAFF
TRBV5-1	TRBJ2-7	CASSLTGPLYEQYF
TRBV7-9	TRBJ1-6	CASSLTLNSPLHF